A selection of T cell receptor beta chains follows, all from one sample in a study of CD8+ T cells in alopecia areata. Clones were read by immunoSEQ multiplex PCR, and TCRdb kept only the in-frame ones, dropping some. The sample records 150,000 to 250,000 clones, roughly three fifths being singletons. Sequences were derived from CD4+ T cells sorted from blood, sampled at week 4, from a patient treated with tofacitinib. These TCRs come from a human donor with alopecia areata. Each CDR3 is given with its conserved first and last residue. The order of the fields is clone size, CDR3 length, V gene, D gene, J gene, CDR3 DNA, CDR3 protein. The D gene is left open where the match is weak. The size entry is marked missing in some rows and otherwise reads once, few, many or a size class.

clone size: -; CDR3 length: 14; V gene: TRBV30; D gene: TRBD1; J gene: TRBJ1-2; CDR3 DNA: TGTGCCTGGAGTCTTTTGGACAGGGTGTATGGCTACACCTTC; CDR3 protein: CAWSLLDRVYGYTF
clone size: -; CDR3 length: 14; V gene: TRBV30; D gene: -; J gene: TRBJ2-1; CDR3 DNA: TGTGCCTGGAGTGATGGGCTAGCCACGAATGAGCAGTTCTTC; CDR3 protein: CAWSDGLATNEQFF
clone size: -; CDR3 length: 14; V gene: TRBV9; D gene: -; J gene: TRBJ2-5; CDR3 DNA: TGTGCCAGCAGCGTAGGGACCCTCCAAGAGACCCAGTACTTC; CDR3 protein: CASSVGTLQETQYF
clone size: -; CDR3 length: 12; V gene: TRBV5-6; D gene: -; J gene: TRBJ2-7; CDR3 DNA: TGTGCCAGCAGCTTGGGAGCGTACGAGCAGTACTTC; CDR3 protein: CASSLGAYEQYF
clone size: -; CDR3 length: 15; V gene: TRBV9; D gene: -; J gene: TRBJ2-7; CDR3 DNA: TGTGCCAGCAGCCCTAGGGGAGGGGGAATCTACGAGCAGTACTTC; CDR3 protein: CASSPRGGGIYEQYF
clone size: -; CDR3 length: 14; V gene: TRBV29-1; D gene: -; J gene: TRBJ2-3; CDR3 DNA: TGCAGCGTTCTCCCCCCGACAGGAGGGGATACGCAGTATTTT; CDR3 protein: CSVLPPTGGDTQYF
clone size: few; CDR3 length: 13; V gene: TRBV29-1; D gene: -; J gene: TRBJ1-2; CDR3 DNA: TGCAGCGTTGAATTACGAGGCGCCCATGGCTACACCTTC; CDR3 protein: CSVELRGAHGYTF
clone size: -; CDR3 length: 13; V gene: TRBV30; D gene: -; J gene: TRBJ2-7; CDR3 DNA: TGTGCCTGGAGTCGGAGAACTGGGGACGAGCAGTACTTC; CDR3 protein: CAWSRRTGDEQYF
clone size: few; CDR3 length: 15; V gene: TRBV4-3; D gene: -; J gene: TRBJ1-1; CDR3 DNA: TGCGCCAGCAGCCAGGATCCCCGGCCGGACACTGAAGCTTTCTTT; CDR3 protein: CASSQDPRPDTEAFF
clone size: -; CDR3 length: 13; V gene: TRBV5-1; D gene: TRBD2; J gene: TRBJ2-5; CDR3 DNA: TGCGCCAGCAGCGCGAGCGGGGAAGAGACCCAGTACTTC; CDR3 protein: CASSASGEETQYF
clone size: -; CDR3 length: 15; V gene: TRBV7-2; D gene: -; J gene: TRBJ2-5; CDR3 DNA: TGTGCCAGCAGCTTAGTTGGGGGGATCCAAGAGACCCAGTACTTC; CDR3 protein: CASSLVGGIQETQYF